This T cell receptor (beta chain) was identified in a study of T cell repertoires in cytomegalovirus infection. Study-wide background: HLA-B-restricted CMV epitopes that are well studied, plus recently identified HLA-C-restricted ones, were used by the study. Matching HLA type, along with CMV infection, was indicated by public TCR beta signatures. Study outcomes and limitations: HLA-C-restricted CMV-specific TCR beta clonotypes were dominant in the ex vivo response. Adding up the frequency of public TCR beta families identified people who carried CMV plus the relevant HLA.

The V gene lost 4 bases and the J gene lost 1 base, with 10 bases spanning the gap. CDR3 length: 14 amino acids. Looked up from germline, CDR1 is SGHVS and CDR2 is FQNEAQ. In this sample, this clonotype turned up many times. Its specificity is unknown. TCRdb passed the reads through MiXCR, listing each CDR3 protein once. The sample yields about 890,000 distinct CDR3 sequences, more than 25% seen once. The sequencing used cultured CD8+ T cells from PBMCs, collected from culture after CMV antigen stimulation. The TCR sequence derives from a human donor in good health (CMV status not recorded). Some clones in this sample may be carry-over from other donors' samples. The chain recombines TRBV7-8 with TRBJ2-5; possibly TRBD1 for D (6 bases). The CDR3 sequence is CASSSRGFQETQYF. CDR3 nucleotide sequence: TGTGCCAGCAGCTCGAGGGGGTTCCAAGAGACCCAGTACTTC.